One sample yielded the 29 T cell receptor beta chains listed below, sequenced in a study of CD8+CD57+ T cells in acquired aplastic anemia. For CDR3 and TCR beta VDJ profiling, genomic DNA was the template used. TCRdb re-analysed the reads in MiXCR, keeping a single row per CDR3 protein. The sample includes around 430,000 distinct CDR3 sequences, about a third seen only once; the top ten take 0.7% to 1%. Sequenced patients had shown CD8+CD57+ cell expansion by flow cytometry. Material: sorted CD4+, CD8+, or CD8+CD57+ T cells (not recorded which) from PBMCs. Source of these receptors: a human donor with aplastic anemia.

This clonotype was recorded many times. This chain connects TRBV20-1 to TRBJ2-1; possibly TRBD2 for D (6 bases). This CDR3 spans 12 amino acids. CDR1 is DFQATT, CDR2 SNEGSKA, per germline (reference sequence). The CDR3 nucleotides are TGCAGCGCTGCGGGATCCTACAATGAGCAGTTCTTC. Amino acid sequence: CSAAGSYNEQFF.

This clonotype was detected only a few times. The rearrangement links TRBV2 to TRBJ2-2; a possible D gene is TRBD2 (5 bases). The CDR3 is made up of 14 amino acids. From germline, CDR1 is SNHLY and CDR2 FYNNEI. V was shortened by 7 bases and J by 6 bases, with 15 bases between the two germline ends. CDR3: CASNYRGEAGELFF. In nucleotides, the CDR3 is TGTGCCAGCAATTATCGGGGAGAGGCCGGGGAGCTGTTTTTT.

This clonotype was seen only a few times. The chain is built from TRBV5-6 and TRBJ1-2; D is uncertain. In germline, CDR1 is SGHDT, CDR2 YYEEEE. V shed 1 base and J shed 0 bases, with 7 bases lying between them. CDR3 length: 14 residues. The CDR3 protein is CASSLTAANYGYTF. As DNA, the CDR3 is TGTGCCAGCAGCTTGACCGCAGCTAACTATGGCTACACCTTC. Using reference TRBV5-6 and TRBJ1-2 for the parts outside the CDR3, the full variable domain is DAGVTQSPTHLIKTRGQQVTLRCSPKSGHDTVSWYQQALGQGPQFIFQYYEEEERQRGNFPDRFSGHQFPNYSSELNVNALLLGDSALYLCASSLTAANYGYTFGSGTRLTVV.

This clonotype was seen a few times. This chain joins TRBV10-3 and TRBJ1-1, with 7 positions matching TRBD1. This CDR3 is 14 amino acids long. In germline, CDR1 is ENHRY, CDR2 SYGVKD. V lost 6 bases to trimming and J lost 5 bases; unmatched junction nucleotides: 9. CDR3 loop: CAIRVTGLRTEAFF. As DNA, the CDR3 is TGTGCCATCAGGGTGACAGGGTTGAGGACTGAAGCTTTCTTT.

The table lists this clonotype with many counts. V and J are TRBV6-1 and TRBJ1-1; D gene uncertain. CDR3 length equals 11 residues. V gave up 7 bases and J gave up 11 bases, with 14 bases separating them. The germline V gene has CDR1 MNHNS and CDR2 SASEGT. The DNA for the CDR3 is TGTGCCAGCACCTCCGGGGTGGTGGCTTTCTTT. Translated: CASTSGVVAFF.

The V gene is TRBV11-1, the J gene TRBJ1-1; maybe TRBD1 (5 bases). The V end was cut by 6 bases, the J end by 6 bases, with 23 bases between. This CDR3 has 16 residues. Germline CDR1 is SGHAT and CDR2 is FQDESV (reference sequence). This CDR3 is CASSSLGGLPTSEAFF. In nucleotides, the CDR3 is TGTGCCAGCAGTTCTCTCGGGGGACTGCCTACCTCTGAAGCTTTCTTT. Together with reference TRBV11-1 and TRBJ1-1, the CDR3 gives the full variable domain: EAEVAQSPRYKITEKSQAVAFWCDPISGHATLYWYRQILGQGPELLVQFQDESVVDDSQLPKDRFSAERLKGVDSTLKIQPAELGDSAMYLCASSSLGGLPTSEAFFGQGTRLTVV.

The V and J genes are TRBV12-3 or TRBV12-4 and TRBJ2-5; D perhaps matches TRBD1 (6 bases). This CDR3 region has 15 residues. With 6 bases removed from V and 10 bases from J, the gap between germline ends came to 24 bases. CDR3: CASSRRTDYFVGQYF. The CDR3 DNA is TGTGCCAGCAGCCGACGGACAGACTATTTTGTGGGCCAGTACTTC.

This clonotype was picked up a small number of times. J is TRBJ2-7 and V is TRBV11-2; D is uncertain. The CDR3 has 17 residues. V shed 2 bases and J shed 0 bases, with 17 bases lying between them. Germline V gene data show CDR1 as SGHAT and CDR2 as FQNNGV. DNA of the CDR3: TGTGCCAGCAGCTTACTCCAAGGACGACTGAGCTCCTACGAGCAGTACTTC. Translated: CASSLLQGRLSSYEQYF.

This clonotype occurred many times. The chain couples TRBV7-2 to TRBJ2-7, with D perhaps matching TRBD1 or TRBD2 (5 bases each). Germline V CDR1 and CDR2: SGHTA, FQGNSA. The CDR3 is made up of 14 amino acids. V was trimmed by 1 base and J by 2 bases, leaving 9 bases between them. The DNA for the CDR3 is TGTGCCAGCAGCTTAGTGGGGGACGCCTACGAGCAGTACTTC. Translated, it gives CASSLVGDAYEQYF.

This clonotype was counted a few times. The gene calls are TRBV10-3 and TRBJ2-7, with D possibly matching TRBD1 (6 bases). Germline CDR1 reads ENHRY; CDR2 reads SYGVKD. The V end was cut by 3 bases, the J end by 5 bases, with 11 bases between. There are 13 residues in the CDR3. The CDR3 coding sequence is TGTGCCATCAGTGAAGGACAGTTCGACGAGCAGTACTTC. This gives the protein CAISEGQFDEQYF.

This clonotype has only a few counts. The chain has TRBV29-1 and TRBJ2-1, with TRBD1 matching over 10 bases. The J segment lost 5 bases and the V segment lost 6 bases, leaving 10 bases of the junction unmatched. The CDR3 is made up of 15 amino acids. Germline V CDR1 and CDR2: SQVTM, ANQGSEA. CDR3 sequence (DNA): TGCAGCGTGGCAACCGGGACAGGGGCGAACAATGAGCAGTTCTTC. Translation gives CSVATGTGANNEQFF.

The rearrangement uses TRBV28 and TRBJ2-3; no clear D gene. Germline-derived CDR1 and CDR2 are MDHEN and SYDVKM. The CDR3 runs to 11 residues. With 4 bases removed from V and 11 bases from J, the gap between germline ends came to 10 bases. The CDR3 region has the DNA TGTGCCAGCAGTTCACTCAGTGGGCAGTATTTT. Its translation: CASSSLSGQYF.

Remarks on this clonotype: With a much larger clone just one base away, this may be a read error. The genes are TRBV7-9 and TRBJ2-3, with D maybe TRBD1 (5 bases). Germline lookup yields CDR1 SEHNR and CDR2 FQNEAQ (reference sequence). The CDR3 sequence is 12 residues long. This CDR3 is CASSLLTGTQYF. In nucleotides, the CDR3 is TGTGCCAGCAGTTTACTCACAGGTACGCAGTATTTT.

The chain links TRBV20-1 to TRBJ1-1, with 8 bases lining up with TRBD1. Per germline, CDR1 DFQATT and CDR2 SNEGSKA (reference sequence). This CDR3 is built from 14 residues. With 6 bases clipped from V and 1 base from J, the junction kept 7 bases outside the gene matches. CDR3 coding DNA: TGCAGTGCGGCGACAGGGGACAAGAACACTGAAGCTTTCTTT. This sequence encodes CSAATGDKNTEAFF.

This clonotype appeared many times. The chain combines TRBV20-1 with TRBJ1-2; D might be TRBD1 (5 bases). Trimming removed 2 bases at V and 1 base at J, with 14 bases between. Germline CDR1 is DFQATT and CDR2 is SNEGSKA (reference sequence). The CDR3 is made up of 15 amino acids. The CDR3: CSARNPGRGNYGYTF. The CDR3 coding sequence is TGCAGTGCTAGAAATCCGGGGAGGGGTAACTATGGCTACACCTTC.

The chain carries TRBV20-1 and TRBJ2-3; D unclear. The germline CDR1 and CDR2 sequences are DFQATT and SNEGSKA (reference sequence). The CDR3 covers 14 residues. V lost 3 bases to trimming and J lost 1 base, with 11 bases between them. The CDR3 sequence: CSASAKTGTDTQYF. The CDR3 nucleotides are TGCAGTGCTAGTGCAAAAACTGGCACAGATACGCAGTATTTT.

As for this clonotype: The CDR3 ends on some other residue instead of the conserved phenylalanine or tryptophan, so this is likely a read error. The chain couples TRBV24-1 to TRBJ2-1; D perhaps matches TRBD2 (6 bases). CDR1 is KGHDR and CDR2 is SFDVKD in the germline V gene. Trimming took off 2 bases at V and 10 bases at J, with 14 bases between the two ends. CDR3 size: 14 residues. CDR3 residues: CATSDSGESEEQFC. In DNA form, the CDR3 reads TGTGCCACCAGTGATTCGGGGGAATCGGAGGAGCAGTTCTGC.

This clonotype has ten or more counts. The chain recombines TRBV6-5 with TRBJ1-2; 7 positions agree with TRBD1. Germline CDR1 and CDR2: MNHEY and SVGAGI. This CDR3 contains 13 residues. J gave up 5 bases and V 4 bases, and 4 bases lay outside the gene matches. The CDR3 nucleotides are TGTGCCAGCAGTTTGGGACAGCAGTATGGCTACACCTTC. This gives the protein CASSLGQQYGYTF.

In its sample, this clonotype was seen a few times. This chain uses TRBV14 with TRBJ2-4; D is unresolved. Germline V gene data show CDR1 as SGHDN and CDR2 as FVKESK. The CDR3 is 15 residues long. V was pared by 6 bases and J by 0 bases, with 12 bases between. CDR3 in DNA: TGTGCCAGCAGTTTGGCCAGCTTAGCCAAAAACATTCAGTACTTC. The encoded protein is CASSLASLAKNIQYF. The full variable domain, completed using reference TRBV14 and TRBJ2-4, is EAGVTQFPSHSVIEKGQTVTLRCDPISGHDNLYWYRRVMGKEIKFLLHFVKESKQDESGMPNNRFLAERTGGTYSTLKVQPAELEDSGVYFCASSLASLAKNIQYFGAGTRLSVL.

This clonotype was seen many times. The V call is TRBV9, the J call TRBJ1-1; no reliable D call. Trimming took off 0 bases at V and 7 bases at J, with 4 bases between the two ends. Germline assignment: CDR1 SGDLS and CDR2 YYNGEE. CDR3 length: 11 amino acids. CDR3 sequence (DNA): TGTGCCAGCAGCGTAGGCAATGAAGCTTTCTTT. It yields the protein CASSVGNEAFF.

This clonotype was counted only a few times. The rearrangement uses TRBV3-1 and TRBJ1-2; D is undetermined. Germline lookup yields CDR1 LGHDT and CDR2 YNNKEL (reference sequence). The CDR3 is 14 amino acids. V gave up 4 bases and J gave up 6 bases, with 15 bases separating them. Here the CDR3 reads CASSPGALVHGYTF. CDR3 coding DNA: TGTGCCAGCAGCCCCGGTGCCCTGGTCCATGGCTACACCTTC.

This clonotype turned up a few times. J is TRBJ2-5 and V is TRBV2; maybe TRBD2 (6 bases). Between the trimmed V and J ends, which lost 3 bases and 2 bases, there was a span of 16 bases. There are 16 residues in the CDR3. CDR1 SNHLY and CDR2 FYNNEI come from the germline V gene. Here the CDR3 reads CASSDRGFGLQETQYF. As DNA, the CDR3 is TGTGCCAGCAGTGACCGGGGGTTCGGACTGCAAGAGACCCAGTACTTC. The variable domain in full, with the rest retrieved from reference TRBV2 and TRBJ2-5, is EPEVTQTPSHQVTQMGQEVILRCVPISNHLYFYWYRQILGQKVEFLVSFYNNEISEKSEIFDDQFSVERPDGSNFTLKIRSTKLEDSAMYFCASSDRGFGLQETQYFGPGTRLLVL.

This clonotype was observed a few times. The genes are TRBV11-1 and TRBJ2-3, with D possibly being TRBD2 (6 bases). V dropped 5 bases and J dropped 2 bases, with 17 bases sitting between them. Per germline, CDR1 SGHAT and CDR2 FQDESV (reference sequence). The CDR3 is made up of 16 amino acids. CDR3 sequence reads: CASSPGLAAYTDTQYF. Here the CDR3 DNA reads TGTGCCAGCAGCCCGGGATTAGCGGCCTACACAGATACGCAGTATTTT.

This clonotype was recorded a few times. This chain uses TRBV9 with TRBJ1-6; 7 positions agree with TRBD1. The CDR3 sequence is 14 residues long. Germline trimming cut 3 bases from V and 10 bases from J; bases unmatched to any gene: 7. Per the germline V gene, CDR1 is SGDLS and CDR2 is YYNGEE. Here the CDR3 reads CASSGRRGLSPLHF. The CDR3 DNA reads as TGTGCCAGCAGCGGAAGAAGGGGGCTGTCACCCCTCCACTTT.

This chain links TRBV25-1 with TRBJ1-2, with TRBD1 as a possible D gene (5 bases). V was cut by 5 bases and J by 0 bases, with 13 bases left in between. This CDR3 region has 15 residues. Per the germline V gene, CDR1 is MGHDK and CDR2 is SYGVNS. In DNA form, the CDR3 reads TGTGCCAGCAGTCTTGTCACAGGTGCTAACTATGGCTACACCTTC. Amino acids: CASSLVTGANYGYTF.

This clonotype was detected a few times. CDR3 coding DNA: TGTGCCAGCAACCTAGCGGGATTAGGGAATGAGCAGTTCTTC. Encoded protein: CASNLAGLGNEQFF. V gene TRBV14 combines with J gene TRBJ2-1; 9 bases are shared with TRBD2. V lost 7 bases and J lost 7; bases outside the gene matches: 8. Germline lookup yields CDR1 SGHDN and CDR2 FVKESK. The CDR3 is made up of 14 amino acids.

This clonotype was found a few times. For the CDR3, the DNA is TGTGCCAGCAGTGGGACAGGGTTGGGATACGAGCAGTACTTC. As protein: CASSGTGLGYEQYF. The rearrangement uses TRBV12-3 or TRBV12-4 and TRBJ2-7; 9 nucleotides agree with TRBD1. Trimming at V came to 5 bases and at J to 4 bases, leaving 6 bases not matched to a gene. The CDR3 extends over 14 amino acids.

A remark on this clonotype: A much bigger clone sits one base away, suggesting this may be a read error. This sequence joins TRBV20-1 and TRBJ1-3; 8 bases are a match to TRBD1. The CDR3 covers 14 residues. CDR1 is DFQATT and CDR2 is SNEGSKA in the germline V gene (reference sequence). V gave up 4 bases and J gave up 8 bases; unmatched junction bases: 10. The CDR3 DNA sequence: TGCAGTGCTAAAATGGACAGGGAGGGAGACACCATATATTTT. Its protein is CSAKMDREGDTIYF.

This clonotype was seen a handful of times. The chain's CDR3 is CASSSRQSGETQYF. In nucleotides, the CDR3 is TGTGCCAGCAGCAGCCGACAGAGCGGAGAGACCCAGTACTTC. V and J are TRBV11-3 and TRBJ2-5, with D perhaps assigned TRBD1 or TRBD2 (5 bases each). Germline CDR1 reads SGHNT; CDR2 reads YENEEA. The CDR3 sequence is 14 residues long. Between the trimmed V and J ends, which lost 5 bases and 4 bases, there was a span of 14 bases.